The 18 T cell receptor beta chains given below trace back to one sample, sequenced in a study of blood T cell repertoires in COVID-19. The data were produced by immunoSEQ multiplex PCR, yet TCRdb's version contains in-frame clones alone and is incomplete. The sample holds roughly 150,000 clones, around 81% seen once. The sequencing input was peripheral blood. These receptors were taken from a man between 65 and 85 years old who had recovered from COVID-19.

V is TRBV7-8 and J is TRBJ2-2; TRBD1 matches at 7 bases. The CDR3 is 14 residues long. V trimming: 6 bases; J trimming: 7 bases; junction bases outside the gene matches: 8. Germline loops: CDR1 SGHVS, CDR2 FQNEAQ. CDR3 in amino acids: CASRGQAWGGELFF. The CDR3 nucleotides are TGTGCCAGCAGAGGACAGGCGTGGGGCGGGGAGCTGTTTTTT.

The chain combines TRBV6-5 with TRBJ1-1, with 8 bases aligning to TRBD1. The CDR3 has 16 residues. Trimming took 1 base from V and 0 from J; bases not matched to a gene: 4. Per germline, CDR1 MNHEY and CDR2 SVGAGI. The CDR3 here is CASSYFLTGVNTEAFF. DNA of the CDR3: TGTGCCAGCAGTTACTTCCTGACAGGGGTGAACACTGAAGCTTTCTTT.

V is TRBV5-1 and J is TRBJ2-3; 7 nucleotides agree with TRBD1. This CDR3 is built from 14 residues. Germline trimming cut 4 bases from V and 4 bases from J; bases unmatched to any gene: 6. The germline V gene encodes CDR1 SGHRS and CDR2 YFSETQ. The CDR3 protein is CASSLGTASDTQYF. The CDR3 nucleotides are TGCGCCAGCAGCCTGGGGACAGCCTCAGATACGCAGTATTTT.

The chain is built from TRBV6-5 and TRBJ1-5, with a weak D call TRBD1 (6 bases). The CDR3 is 13 amino acids. V was clipped by 6 bases and J by 2 bases, with 8 bases between them. Germline loops: CDR1 MNHEY, CDR2 SVGAGI. In DNA, the CDR3 is TGTGCCAGCAGGGCAGGGGGCAATCAGCCCCAGCATTTT. Translation: CASRAGGNQPQHF.

Only one count was recorded for this clone. The chain recombines TRBV19 with TRBJ2-3, with 14 nucleotides matching TRBD2. There are 19 residues in the CDR3. Germline CDR1 and CDR2: LNHDA and SQIVND (reference sequence). V dropped 6 bases and J dropped 1; count of bases not matched to a gene: 12. In DNA form, the CDR3 reads TGTGCCAGTAGCTACACGACTAGCGGGAGGGCCTATGGCACAGATACGCAGTATTTT. Amino acid sequence: CASSYTTSGRAYGTDTQYF.

The rearrangement links TRBV5-1 to TRBJ1-3, with a weak D call TRBD1 (5 bases). The germline V and J ends were trimmed by 4 bases and 4 bases, with 21 bases remaining between them. The CDR3 runs 17 residues. Germline-derived CDR1 and CDR2 are SGHRS and YFSETQ. The CDR3 DNA follows: TGCGCCAGCAGCCCAATGGGCATTGCGGGGCCAGGAAACACCATATATTTT. It is translated as CASSPMGIAGPGNTIYF.

The chain combines TRBV7-8 with TRBJ2-1; 8 bases fit TRBD2. There are 16 residues in the CDR3. V lost 4 bases and J lost 4; bases outside the gene matches: 9. Germline V lookup: CDR1 SGHVS, CDR2 FQNEAQ. The CDR3 DNA sequence: TGTGCCAGCAGCTCCACTAGCGGAGAGACATACAATGAGCAGTTCTTC. This translates into CASSSTSGETYNEQFF.

This clone was picked up one time. The sample carries other DNA sequences with the same CDR3. The V and J genes are TRBV5-1 and TRBJ2-7; 8 positions match TRBD1. After removal of 4 bases from V and 5 bases from J, the junction contained 5 bases not matched to a gene. The germline gives CDR1 SGHRS, CDR2 YFSETQ. This CDR3 region has 13 residues. The CDR3: CASSGQGTDEQYF. CDR3 in DNA: TGCGCCAGCAGCGGACAGGGAACGGACGAGCAGTACTTC.

This clone came up a few times. V and J are TRBV7-2 and TRBJ1-5, with unresolved D. The germline V and J ends were trimmed by 3 bases and 3 bases, with 6 bases remaining between them. This CDR3 contains 13 residues. CDR1 is SGHTA, CDR2 FQGNSA, per germline. The CDR3 DNA sequence: TGTGCCAGCAGCTTTAATCCCAATCAGCCCCAGCATTTT. It encodes CASSFNPNQPQHF.

The chain joins TRBV24-1 to TRBJ1-1; D may be TRBD1 (6 bases). The CDR3 loop spans 13 amino acids. With 6 bases removed from V and 1 base from J, the gap between germline ends came to 8 bases. Germline assignment: CDR1 KGHDR and CDR2 SFDVKD. CDR3 sequence: CATSRQENTEAFF. The CDR3 nucleotides are TGTGCCACCAGTCGACAGGAGAACACTGAAGCTTTCTTT.

The chain couples TRBV18 to TRBJ2-3; D call uncertain. V was clipped by 1 base and J by 0 bases, with 8 bases between them. This CDR3 is 15 amino acids long. From germline, CDR1 is KGHSH and CDR2 LQKENI. The CDR3, as DNA: TGTGCCAGCTCACCACAATCGGGTAGCACAGATACGCAGTATTTT. It encodes CASSPQSGSTDTQYF.

This clone was detected once. V is TRBV18 and J is TRBJ2-1, with a tentative D call TRBD2 (5 bases). The CDR3 sequence is 14 residues long. The V gene's germline CDR1 is KGHSH and CDR2 LQKENI. Trimming removed 0 bases at V and 5 bases at J, with 8 bases between. CDR3 nucleotides: TGTGCCAGCTCACCACCTTCCGGGGACAATGAGCAGTTCTTC. This translates into CASSPPSGDNEQFF.

The chain recombines TRBV10-3 with TRBJ2-7; TRBD1 is a possible D gene (6 bases). This CDR3 region has 14 residues. Germline V CDR1 and CDR2: ENHRY, SYGVKD. The V end lost 5 bases, the J end lost 7 bases, and 18 bases lay between the germline ends. In DNA form, the CDR3 reads TGTGCCATCAGTAAACCGACAGGCGCGAGTGAGCAGTACTTC. Translation gives CAISKPTGASEQYF.

The rearrangement joins TRBV19 to TRBJ2-7, with D unclear. V was cut by 9 bases and J by 0 bases, with 18 bases left in between. In germline, CDR1 is LNHDA, CDR2 SQIVND (reference sequence). The CDR3 sequence is 15 residues long. CDR3 sequence (DNA): TGTGCCAGAATAGTCGACATCCTCCTCTCCTACGAGCAGTACTTC. This sequence encodes CARIVDILLSYEQYF.

The V call is TRBV7-2, the J call TRBJ2-1; D remains unclear. The V and J ends lost 0 bases and 0 bases respectively, with 9 bases between them. Germline values: CDR1 SGHTA, CDR2 FQGNSA. CDR3 length equals 16 residues. The CDR3 region is CASSLALAISYNEQFF. The CDR3 nucleotides read TGTGCCAGCAGCTTAGCGCTTGCTATCTCCTACAATGAGCAGTTCTTC.

J is TRBJ1-1 and V is TRBV7-8; 7 bases fit TRBD1. The germline CDR1 and CDR2 sequences are SGHVS and FQNEAQ. The CDR3 consists of 13 residues. J lost 6 bases, V lost 0 bases, and 1 base had no gene match. The CDR3 nucleotides are TGTGCCAGCAGCTTAGCAGGGGGCTCTGAAGCTTTCTTT. Protein product: CASSLAGGSEAFF.

The chain has TRBV25-1 and TRBJ1-5; D remains unclear. Germline-derived CDR1 and CDR2 are MGHDK and SYGVNS. V lost 6 bases and J 0 bases, leaving 9 bases between the germline ends. The CDR3 extends over 14 amino acids. The CDR3 is CASSPLLSNQPQHF. CDR3 DNA sequence: TGTGCCAGCAGCCCCCTACTTAGCAATCAGCCCCAGCATTTT.

As to this clone: One end of the junction fails to match germline, which may point to a read error. The J gene is TRBJ1-6, the V gene TRBV27, with 8 bases matching TRBD1. Germline V gives CDR1 MNHEY, CDR2 SMNVEV (reference sequence). This CDR3 has 14 residues. The chain's CDR3 is CASSFGQGRSPLHF. DNA of the CDR3: TGTGCCAGTAGTTTTGGACAGGGCCGATCACCCCTCCACTTT.